The 10 T cell receptor beta chains below all came from one sample that was sequenced in a study of early T cells in non-severe SARS-CoV-2 infection. TCRdb called the 5' RACE reads again in MiXCR, with one record for every CDR3 protein. This table has under 85,000 distinct CDR3 sequences, roughly an eighth appearing once. The source was whole blood, collected at baseline. These receptors came from an adult who was a healthcare worker with PCR-confirmed SARS-CoV-2 infection or an uninfected control (not recorded which).

The chain combines TRBV19 with TRBJ2-6; D possibly matches TRBD1 or TRBD2 (5 bases each). There are 15 residues in the CDR3. With 5 bases removed from V and 0 bases from J, the gap between germline ends came to 8 bases. Germline V gene data show CDR1 as LNHDA and CDR2 as SQIVND (reference sequence). The CDR3 region is CASSSGTSGANVLTF. CDR3 in DNA: TGTGCCAGTAGTTCAGGGACCTCTGGGGCCAACGTCCTGACTTTC. The full variable domain, completed using reference TRBV19 and TRBJ2-6, is DGGITQSPKYLFRKEGQNVTLSCEQNLNHDAMYWYRQDPGQGLRLIYYSQIVNDFQKGDIAEGYSVSREKKESFPLTVTSAQKNPTAFYLCASSSGTSGANVLTFGAGSRLTVL.

This clonotype has at least ten counts. This chain joins TRBV20-1 and TRBJ1-5; D unresolved. Trimming removed 8 bases at V and 1 base at J, with 6 bases between. The CDR3 has 11 amino acids. The germline V gene has CDR1 DFQATT and CDR2 SNEGSKA (reference sequence). The CDR3 DNA reads TGCAGTACGGGCAGCAATCAGCCCCAGCATTTT. This sequence encodes CSTGSNQPQHF.

Only a few counts were recorded for this clonotype. The rearrangement joins TRBV2 to TRBJ2-1, with 12 bases fitting TRBD2. V lost 6 bases and J lost 10; bases outside the gene matches: 7. The CDR3 totals 14 residues. Germline CDR1 SNHLY, CDR2 FYNNEI. CDR3: CASSLLAGGAEQFF. The DNA of the CDR3 is TGTGCCAGCAGCCTACTAGCGGGGGGAGCCGAGCAGTTCTTC.

In its sample, this clonotype was seen a few times. This chain connects TRBV12-3 or TRBV12-4 to TRBJ2-5, with a tentative D call TRBD2 (5 bases). V shed 5 bases and J shed 4 bases, with 14 bases lying between them. The CDR3 totals 14 residues. CDR3 region: CASSLDEGPETQYF. CDR3 in DNA: TGTGCCAGCAGTCTAGACGAGGGCCCAGAGACCCAGTACTTC.

This clonotype was picked up a small number of times. This rearrangement joins TRBV7-9 to TRBJ1-2; D ambiguous. V lost 8 bases and J lost 6, with 13 bases in between. This CDR3 has 12 residues. Germline V gene lookup returns CDR1 SEHNR and CDR2 FQNEAQ (reference sequence). DNA of the CDR3: TGTGCCAGCGGCGGCCGGCCCAATGGCTACACCTTC. It specifies CASGGRPNGYTF.

This clonotype was seen a few times. The J gene is TRBJ1-2, the V gene TRBV27; perhaps TRBD1 as D (5 bases). From germline, CDR1 is MNHEY and CDR2 SMNVEV (reference sequence). Trimming left V 2 bases short and J 4 bases short, with 11 bases between. The CDR3 has 14 amino acids. The CDR3 protein is CASSLRRQSYGYTF. The CDR3 DNA follows: TGTGCCAGCAGTTTACGTCGACAGTCCTATGGCTACACCTTC.

The chain has TRBV6-6 and TRBJ2-7; 9 positions match TRBD1. The germline CDR1 and CDR2 sequences are MNHNY and SVGAGI (reference sequence). V trimming: 0 bases; J trimming: 0 bases; junction bases outside the gene matches: 3. The CDR3 contains 16 residues. CDR3 nucleotide sequence: TGTGCCAGCAGTTACTCTAGGACAGGGGTCTCCTACGAGCAGTACTTC. Protein: CASSYSRTGVSYEQYF.

This clonotype appeared many times. The chain has TRBV7-9 and TRBJ2-7; TRBD1 aligns across 8 bases. After removal of 6 bases from V and 3 bases from J, the junction contained 10 bases not matched to a gene. Germline CDR1 reads SEHNR; CDR2 reads FQNEAQ (reference sequence). This CDR3 is built from 15 residues. CDR3 sequence: CASRDTGGKDYEQYF. The CDR3 DNA reads TGTGCCAGCAGAGATACAGGGGGAAAGGACTACGAGCAGTACTTC.

This clonotype was seen many times. In DNA, the CDR3 is TGTGCCAGCAGCGACGGGACAGGGTACAATGAGCAGTTCTTC. Its translation is CASSDGTGYNEQFF. The chain uses TRBV7-2 and TRBJ2-1; 9 nucleotides match TRBD1. Trimming at V came to 5 bases and at J to 4 bases, leaving 3 bases not matched to a gene. CDR3 length equals 14 residues. Germline V gene lookup returns CDR1 SGHTA and CDR2 FQGNSA.

This clonotype was seen at least ten times. The chain employs TRBV5-6 and TRBJ2-2, with D uncertain. Trimming removed 2 bases from V and 2 bases from J, with 10 bases in between. Germline assignment: CDR1 SGHDT and CDR2 YYEEEE. This CDR3 region has 15 residues. CDR3 bases: TGTGCCAGCAGCTTTTGGCAGCGTAACACCGGGGAGCTGTTTTTT. As protein: CASSFWQRNTGELFF.